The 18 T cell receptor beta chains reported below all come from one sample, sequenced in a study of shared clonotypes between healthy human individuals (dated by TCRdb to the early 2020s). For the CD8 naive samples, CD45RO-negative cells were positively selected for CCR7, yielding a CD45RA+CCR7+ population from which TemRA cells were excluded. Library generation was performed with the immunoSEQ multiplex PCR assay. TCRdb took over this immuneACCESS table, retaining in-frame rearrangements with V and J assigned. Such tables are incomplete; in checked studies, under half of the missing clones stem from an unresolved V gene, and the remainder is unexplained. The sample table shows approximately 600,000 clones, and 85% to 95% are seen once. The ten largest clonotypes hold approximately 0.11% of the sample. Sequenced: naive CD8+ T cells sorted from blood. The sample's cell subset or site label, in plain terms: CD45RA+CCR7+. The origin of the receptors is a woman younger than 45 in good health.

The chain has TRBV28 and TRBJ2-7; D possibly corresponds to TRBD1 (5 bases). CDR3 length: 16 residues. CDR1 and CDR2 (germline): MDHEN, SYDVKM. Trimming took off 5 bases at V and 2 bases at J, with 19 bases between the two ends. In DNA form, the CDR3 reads TGTGCCAGCAGTACCCGCCAGGGCCTCCGTCCCTACGAGCAGTACTTC. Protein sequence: CASSTRQGLRPYEQYF. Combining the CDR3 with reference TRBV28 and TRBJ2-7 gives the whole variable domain DVKVTQSSRYLVKRTGEKVFLECVQDMDHENMFWYRQDPGLGLRLIYFSYDVKMKEKGDIPEGYSVSREKKERFSLILESASTNQTSMYLCASSTRQGLRPYEQYFGPGTRLTVT.

CDR3 DNA: TGTGCCAGCAGTCATACAGGGGGCATCGATGAGCAGTTCTTC. This translates into CASSHTGGIDEQFF. The chain has TRBV28 and TRBJ2-1; TRBD1 agrees at 9 bases. There are 14 residues in the CDR3. The V segment lost 5 bases and the J segment 8 bases; nucleotides outside the gene matches: 7. CDR1 and CDR2 (germline): MDHEN, SYDVKM. Using reference TRBV28 and TRBJ2-1 for the parts outside the CDR3, the full variable domain is DVKVTQSSRYLVKRTGEKVFLECVQDMDHENMFWYRQDPGLGLRLIYFSYDVKMKEKGDIPEGYSVSREKKERFSLILESASTNQTSMYLCASSHTGGIDEQFFGPGTRLTVL.

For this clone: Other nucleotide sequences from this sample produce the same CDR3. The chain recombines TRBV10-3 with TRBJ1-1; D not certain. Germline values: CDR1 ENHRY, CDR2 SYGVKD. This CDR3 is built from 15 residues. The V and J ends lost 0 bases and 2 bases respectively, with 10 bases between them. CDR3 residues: CAISESSWGNTEAFF. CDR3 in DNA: TGTGCCATCAGTGAGTCTTCCTGGGGAAACACTGAAGCTTTCTTT.

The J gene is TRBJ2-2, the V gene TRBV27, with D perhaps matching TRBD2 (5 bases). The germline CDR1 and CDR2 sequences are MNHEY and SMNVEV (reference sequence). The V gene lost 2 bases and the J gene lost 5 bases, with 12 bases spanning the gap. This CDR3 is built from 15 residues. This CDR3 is CASSLGGRGTGELFF. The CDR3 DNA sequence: TGTGCCAGCAGTTTAGGTGGGAGAGGGACCGGGGAGCTGTTTTTT.

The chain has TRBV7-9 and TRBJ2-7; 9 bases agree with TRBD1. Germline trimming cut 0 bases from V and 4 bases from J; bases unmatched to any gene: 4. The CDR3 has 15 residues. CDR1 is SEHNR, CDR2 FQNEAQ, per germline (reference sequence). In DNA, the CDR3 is TGTGCCAGCAGCTTAGCCTTGGGACAGGGATACGAGCAGTACTTC. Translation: CASSLALGQGYEQYF. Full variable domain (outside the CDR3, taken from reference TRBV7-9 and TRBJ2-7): DTGVSQNPRHKITKRGQNVTFRCDPISEHNRLYWYRQTLGQGPEFLTYFQNEAQLEKSRLLSDRFSAERPKGSFSTLEIQRTEQGDSAMYLCASSLALGQGYEQYFGPGTRLTVT.

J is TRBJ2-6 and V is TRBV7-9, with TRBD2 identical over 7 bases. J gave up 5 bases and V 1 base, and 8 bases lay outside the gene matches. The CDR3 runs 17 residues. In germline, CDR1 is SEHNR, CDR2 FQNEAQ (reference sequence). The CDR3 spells CASSLGGGQVRANVLTF. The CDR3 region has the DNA TGTGCCAGCAGCTTAGGGGGAGGGCAGGTCAGGGCCAACGTCCTGACTTTC.

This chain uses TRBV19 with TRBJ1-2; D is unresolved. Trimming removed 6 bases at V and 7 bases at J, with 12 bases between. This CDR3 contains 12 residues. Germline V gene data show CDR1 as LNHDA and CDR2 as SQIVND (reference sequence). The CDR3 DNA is TGTGCCAGTAGCGGGCTCTCACCTGGCTACACCTTC. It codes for CASSGLSPGYTF.

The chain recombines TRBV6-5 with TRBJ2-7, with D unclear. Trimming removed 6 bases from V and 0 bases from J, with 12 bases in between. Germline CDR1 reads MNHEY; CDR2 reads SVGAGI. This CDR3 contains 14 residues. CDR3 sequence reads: CASSPLEISYEQYF. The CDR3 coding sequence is TGTGCCAGCAGCCCGCTAGAAATCTCCTACGAGCAGTACTTC.

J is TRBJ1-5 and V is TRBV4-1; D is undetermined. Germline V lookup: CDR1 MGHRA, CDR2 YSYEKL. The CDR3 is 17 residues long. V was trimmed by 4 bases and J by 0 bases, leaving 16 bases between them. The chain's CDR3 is CASSPAAATISNQPQHF. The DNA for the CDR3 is TGCGCCAGCAGCCCCGCGGCTGCGACAATTAGCAATCAGCCCCAGCATTTT.

This chain's CDR3 is CASSPHQTGTMLFEELFF. CDR3 coding DNA: TGCGCCAGCAGCCCCCACCAGACCGGGACTATGTTATTCGAGGAGCTGTTTTTT. The chain joins TRBV5-1 to TRBJ2-2, with TRBD2 identical over 7 bases. CDR1 is SGHRS and CDR2 is YFSETQ in the germline V gene. The CDR3 runs to 18 residues. Trimming cost V 4 bases and J 10 bases; bases outside gene matches: 22. The full variable domain, completed using reference TRBV5-1 and TRBJ2-2, is KAGVTQTPRYLIKTRGQQVTLSCSPISGHRSVSWYQQTPGQGLQFLFEYFSETQRNKGNFPGRFSGRQFSNSRSEMNVSTLELGDSALYLCASSPHQTGTMLFEELFFGEGSRLTVL.

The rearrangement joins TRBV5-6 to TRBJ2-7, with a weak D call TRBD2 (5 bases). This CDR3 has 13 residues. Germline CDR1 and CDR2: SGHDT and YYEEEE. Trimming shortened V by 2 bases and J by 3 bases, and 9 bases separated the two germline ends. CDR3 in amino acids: CASSFDGLYEQYF. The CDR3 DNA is TGTGCCAGCAGCTTTGACGGACTCTACGAGCAGTACTTC.

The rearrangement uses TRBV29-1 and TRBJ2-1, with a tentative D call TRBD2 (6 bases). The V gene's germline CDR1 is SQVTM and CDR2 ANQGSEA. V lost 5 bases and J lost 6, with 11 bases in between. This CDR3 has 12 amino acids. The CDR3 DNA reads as TGCAGCGTTCACCTGGGAGGCAATGAGCAGTTCTTC. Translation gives CSVHLGGNEQFF.

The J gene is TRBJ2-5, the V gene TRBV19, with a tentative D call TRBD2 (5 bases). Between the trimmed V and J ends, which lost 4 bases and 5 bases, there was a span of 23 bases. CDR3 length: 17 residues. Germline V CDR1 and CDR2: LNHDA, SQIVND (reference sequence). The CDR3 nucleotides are TGTGCCAGTAGTAACTTTATGGGAGAGTACCCCGGGGAGACCCAGTACTTC. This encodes CASSNFMGEYPGETQYF.

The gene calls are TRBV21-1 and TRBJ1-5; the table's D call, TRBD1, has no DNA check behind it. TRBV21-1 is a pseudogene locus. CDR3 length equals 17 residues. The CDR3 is CASIQRGDRVNNQPQHF. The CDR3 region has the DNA TGTGCCAGCATCCAGAGGGGGGACAGGGTCAACAATCAGCCCCAGCATTTT.

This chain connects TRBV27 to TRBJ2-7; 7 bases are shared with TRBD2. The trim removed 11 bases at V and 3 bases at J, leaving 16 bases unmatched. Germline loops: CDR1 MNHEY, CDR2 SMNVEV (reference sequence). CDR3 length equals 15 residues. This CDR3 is CAAGPAAGDVYEQYF. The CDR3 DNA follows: TGTGCCGCAGGCCCCGCGGCGGGAGATGTCTACGAGCAGTACTTC.

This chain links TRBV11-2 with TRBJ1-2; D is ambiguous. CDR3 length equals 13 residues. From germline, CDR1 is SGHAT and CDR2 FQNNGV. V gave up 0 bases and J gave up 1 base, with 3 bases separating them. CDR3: CASSLDVNYGYTF. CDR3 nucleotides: TGTGCCAGCAGCTTAGACGTTAACTATGGCTACACCTTC.

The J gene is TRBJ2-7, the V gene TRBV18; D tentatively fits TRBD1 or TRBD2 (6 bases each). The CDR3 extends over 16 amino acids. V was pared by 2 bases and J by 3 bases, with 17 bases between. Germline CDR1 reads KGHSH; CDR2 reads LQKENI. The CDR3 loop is CASSPGAQGGYYEQYF. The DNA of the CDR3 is TGTGCCAGCTCACCAGGGGCACAGGGAGGCTACTACGAGCAGTACTTC.

CDR3 DNA sequence: TGTGCCAGCAGCTTGACAGGGGGCGACGAGCAGTACTTC. It specifies CASSLTGGDEQYF. The chain combines TRBV7-9 with TRBJ2-5; 10 bases line up with TRBD1. With the DNA end fitting TRBJ2-7 better, the J assignment may be wrong. The CDR3 is 13 residues long. Per the germline V gene, CDR1 is SEHNR and CDR2 is FQNEAQ (reference sequence).